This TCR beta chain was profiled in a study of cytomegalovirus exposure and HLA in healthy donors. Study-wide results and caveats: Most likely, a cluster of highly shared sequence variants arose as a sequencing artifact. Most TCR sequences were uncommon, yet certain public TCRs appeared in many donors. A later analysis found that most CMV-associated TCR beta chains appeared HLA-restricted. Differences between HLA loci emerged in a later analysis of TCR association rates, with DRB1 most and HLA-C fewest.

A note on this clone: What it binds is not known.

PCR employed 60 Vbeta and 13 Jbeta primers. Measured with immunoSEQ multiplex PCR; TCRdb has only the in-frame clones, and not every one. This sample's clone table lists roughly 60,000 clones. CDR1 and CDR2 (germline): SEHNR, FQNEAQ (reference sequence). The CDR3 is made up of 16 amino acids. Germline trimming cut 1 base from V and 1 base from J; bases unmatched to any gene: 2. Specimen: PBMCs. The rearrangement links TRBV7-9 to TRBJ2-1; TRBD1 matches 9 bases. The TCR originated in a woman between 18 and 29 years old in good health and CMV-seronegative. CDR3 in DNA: TGTGCCAGCAGCTTAGAGACAGGGGGATCCTACAATGAGCAGTTCTTC. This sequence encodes CASSLETGGSYNEQFF.